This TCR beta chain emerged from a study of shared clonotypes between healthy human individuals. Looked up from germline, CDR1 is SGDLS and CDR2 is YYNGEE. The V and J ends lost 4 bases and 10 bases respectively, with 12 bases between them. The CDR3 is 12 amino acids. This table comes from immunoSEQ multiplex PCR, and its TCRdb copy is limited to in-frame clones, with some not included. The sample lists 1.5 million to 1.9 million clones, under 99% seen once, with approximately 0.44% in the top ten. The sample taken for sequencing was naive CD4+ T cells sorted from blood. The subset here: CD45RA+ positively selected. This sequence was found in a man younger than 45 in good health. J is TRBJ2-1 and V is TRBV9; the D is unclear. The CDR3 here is CASSPPRAEQFF. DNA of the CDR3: TGTGCCAGCAGCCCGCCTCGGGCGGAGCAGTTCTTC.